The text below deals with one T cell receptor (beta chain). The antigen remains unidentified. Germline V CDR1 and CDR2: SGDLS, YYNGEE. The J segment lost 3 bases and the V segment lost 0 bases, leaving 8 bases of the junction unmatched. The CDR3 loop spans 17 amino acids. These data originate in a study of identifying expanded T cells in peripheral blood. Some clones are missing from TCRdb's copy, which holds only in-frame ones; the method was immunoSEQ multiplex PCR. The sample contains 65,000 to 95,000 clones, less than 90% of which appear only once. No infections or other immune events were documented during collection. Overall study findings and caveats: Differentially abundant clones: about 1.2 between replicates, 16.4 at 2 to 3 weeks, 18 to 20 at four. Across healthy donors, higher total template counts meant significantly greater roughly 2-week count variance.

Sequenced material: blood. This sequence originates from a person between 18 and 75 years old in good health. J is TRBJ2-5 and V is TRBV9, with 10 bases that match TRBD2. The CDR3 DNA reads TGTGCCAGCAGCGTAGAGGGTAGCGGGAGGTTTGAAGAGACCCAGTACTTC. This sequence encodes CASSVEGSGRFEETQYF.